These 14 T cell receptor beta chains came from one sample sequenced in a study of a mutant IDH1 vaccine in newly diagnosed glioma. TCRdb's table, derived via immunoSEQ multiplex PCR, lists solely in-frame clones and lacks some. The data hold approximately 35,000 clones, with roughly 88% observed a single time. No antigen has been assigned to these receptors. Noted time point: week 23, last vaccination. The vaccine gave 300 ug of a 20-mer mutant IDH1 peptide subcutaneously per dose. The source was PBMCs, collected from a glioma patient whose treatment included an IDH1 peptide vaccine. All receptors derive from a man between 40 and 49 years old with glioma.

The chain links TRBV4-1 to TRBJ2-7, with 7 positions matching TRBD2. The CDR3 is made up of 16 amino acids. From germline, CDR1 is MGHRA and CDR2 YSYEKL. V gave up 4 bases and J gave up 2 bases; unmatched junction bases: 11. The CDR3 protein is CASSPGISGFTYEQYF. CDR3 in DNA: TGCGCCAGCAGCCCGGGGATTAGCGGGTTTACCTACGAGCAGTACTTC.

The V call is TRBV6-5, the J call TRBJ2-1, with D perhaps matching TRBD1 (6 bases). CDR1 is MNHEY and CDR2 is SVGAGI in the germline V gene. V was pared by 6 bases and J by 5 bases, with 17 bases between. This CDR3 is 15 amino acids long. The CDR3 DNA sequence: TGTGCCAGCAGAAACCGGGACATTTCTCACAATGAGCAGTTCTTC. This sequence encodes CASRNRDISHNEQFF.

The rearrangement uses TRBV7-6 and TRBJ1-2, with a tentative D call TRBD1 (5 bases). V lost 5 bases, J lost 3 bases, and 25 bases lay in between. This CDR3 is built from 18 residues. Germline CDR1 is SGHVS and CDR2 is FNYEAQ. CDR3 amino acids: CASSPYLPREGGDYGYTF. DNA for the CDR3: TGTGCCAGCAGCCCCTACCTCCCCAGGGAAGGTGGAGACTATGGCTACACCTTC. The whole variable domain, remainder taken from reference TRBV7-6 and TRBJ1-2, is GAGVSQSPRYKVTKRGQDVALRCDPISGHVSLYWYRQALGQGPEFLTYFNYEAQQDKSGLPNDRFSAERPEGSISTLTIQRTEQRDSAMYRCASSPYLPREGGDYGYTFGSGTRLTVV.

With respect to this clone: The same CDR3 also results from other DNA sequences found in this sample. The chain carries TRBV10-1 and TRBJ2-3; D not resolved. The V end was cut by 0 bases, the J end by 2 bases, with 6 bases between. The CDR3 loop spans 14 amino acids. Germline CDR1 and CDR2: WNHNN and SYGVQD (reference sequence). For the CDR3, the DNA is TGCGCCAGCAGTGAGTCTGTGTACACAGATACGCAGTATTTT. Translated: CASSESVYTDTQYF.

The rearrangement uses TRBV10-2 and TRBJ1-1; D remains ambiguous. The CDR3 spans 13 residues. Germline V lookup: CDR1 WSHSY, CDR2 SAAADI. Trimming shortened V by 1 base and J by 5 bases, and 8 bases separated the two germline ends. Here the CDR3 reads CASSEWVRTEAFF. In nucleotides, the CDR3 is TGCGCCAGCAGTGAGTGGGTTAGAACTGAAGCTTTCTTT.

The V call is TRBV6-1, the J call TRBJ1-1; TRBD1 is a possible D gene (6 bases). V was cut by 3 bases and J by 5 bases, with 13 bases left in between. The CDR3 sequence is 14 residues long. Germline-derived CDR1 and CDR2 are MNHNS and SASEGT. The CDR3 DNA sequence: TGTGCCAGCAGTGAGGGGGGGCGCGGAACTGAAGCTTTCTTT. It specifies CASSEGGRGTEAFF.

V and J are TRBV6-1 and TRBJ2-3, with TRBD1 matching 9 bases. This CDR3 contains 14 residues. Germline lookup yields CDR1 MNHNS and CDR2 SASEGT. Losses at the gene ends were 6 bases for V and 1 base for J; bases not matched to a gene: 2. CDR3 region: CASRRTGGTDTQYF. In DNA, the CDR3 is TGTGCCAGCAGGAGGACAGGGGGCACAGATACGCAGTATTTT.

J is TRBJ2-5 and V is TRBV6-5; D tentatively reads TRBD1 or TRBD2 (5 bases each). Germline-derived CDR1 and CDR2 are MNHEY and SVGAGI. CDR3 length: 15 amino acids. Trimming took off 3 bases at V and 2 bases at J, with 13 bases between the two ends. The CDR3 DNA reads TGTGCCAGCAGTTATCGGGGACGGAGTCAAGAGACCCAGTACTTC. This translates into CASSYRGRSQETQYF.

The chain couples TRBV6-1 to TRBJ1-1; D not resolved. V was clipped by 6 bases and J by 1 base, with 15 bases between them. In germline, CDR1 is MNHNS, CDR2 SASEGT. The CDR3 length is 15 residues. The CDR3 DNA follows: TGTGCCAGCAGCGCCCTTAACCTCTGGAACACTGAAGCTTTCTTT. Its protein is CASSALNLWNTEAFF.

The J gene is TRBJ1-2, the V gene TRBV6-1, with 9 bases matching TRBD1. Germline CDR1 is MNHNS and CDR2 is SASEGT. The CDR3 loop spans 14 amino acids. V lost 6 bases to trimming and J lost 5 bases; unmatched junction nucleotides: 7. The CDR3 protein is CASSPTGGRYGYTF. CDR3 in DNA: TGTGCCAGCAGCCCGACAGGGGGGAGGTATGGCTACACCTTC.

The V and J genes are TRBV28 and TRBJ2-1; maybe TRBD2 (7 bases). The germline CDR1 and CDR2 sequences are MDHEN and SYDVKM. The CDR3 is made up of 15 amino acids. V was clipped by 3 bases and J by 3 bases, with 12 bases between them. CDR3 coding DNA: TGTGCCAGCAGTTTCGGGGGGACAAACTACAATGAGCAGTTCTTC. Amino acids: CASSFGGTNYNEQFF.

The rearrangement joins TRBV28 to TRBJ1-2, with 9 nucleotides matching TRBD1. The CDR3 spans 14 residues. CDR1 is MDHEN and CDR2 is SYDVKM in the germline V gene. V was clipped by 3 bases and J by 2 bases; unmatched bases: 1. CDR3 sequence: CASSFGQGNYGYTF. CDR3 sequence (DNA): TGTGCCAGCAGTTTCGGACAGGGGAACTATGGCTACACCTTC.

V usage is TRBV7-2 and J usage is TRBJ2-7; 11 bases map to TRBD2. The CDR3 extends over 16 amino acids. Germline V gene lookup returns CDR1 SGHTA and CDR2 FQGNSA. V was pared by 5 bases and J by 5 bases, with 11 bases of the junction left unmatched. The CDR3 sequence: CASSILTSGTLHEQYF. The CDR3, as DNA: TGTGCCAGCAGCATACTGACTAGCGGGACCCTGCACGAGCAGTACTTC.

This sequence joins TRBV5-1 and TRBJ2-1; no clear D. The ends were cut back, 2 bases at V and 0 bases at J, with 12 bases in the middle. Germline-derived CDR1 and CDR2 are SGHRS and YFSETQ. This CDR3 is built from 16 residues. CDR3 DNA: TGCGCCAGCAGCTTTTCCGACGGAAGCTCCTACAATGAGCAGTTCTTC. Protein: CASSFSDGSSYNEQFF.